The 13 T cell receptor beta chains given below trace back to one sample, sequenced in a study of cytomegalovirus exposure and HLA in healthy donors. PCR primers comprised 60 Vbeta and 13 Jbeta primers. Data came from immunoSEQ multiplex PCR; TCRdb stores just in-frame clones and leaves some out. Of under 150,000 clones detected, approximately 83% appear once; the ten largest clones hold 1% to 1.5%. The sample consisted of PBMCs. The receptors derive from a girl aged 2-10 years in good health and CMV-seronegative.

The rearrangement links TRBV4-2 to TRBJ2-1, with 8 nucleotides matching TRBD2. Germline trimming cut 4 bases from V and 8 bases from J; bases unmatched to any gene: 13. CDR3 size: 16 residues. Per germline, CDR1 LGHNA and CDR2 YNFKEQ. CDR3 coding DNA: TGTGCCAGCAGCCCCCAGGGTAGCGGGAAGGGAGATGAGCAGTTCTTC. Translating it yields CASSPQGSGKGDEQFF.

The chain has TRBV19 and TRBJ2-7; a possible D gene is TRBD1 (6 bases). The CDR3 has 13 amino acids. Germline loops: CDR1 LNHDA, CDR2 SQIVND (reference sequence). V shed 4 bases and J shed 5 bases, with 12 bases lying between them. DNA of the CDR3: TGTGCCAGTAGTACAGGGGACGTCAACGAGCAGTACTTC. Translating it yields CASSTGDVNEQYF.

This chain uses TRBV6-5 with TRBJ1-2, with 7 positions matching TRBD1. The ends lost 0 bases at V and 6 bases at J; junction bases unmatched: 7. Per germline, CDR1 MNHEY and CDR2 SVGAGI. The CDR3 is 15 amino acids. CDR3 residues: CASSYSTGRNDGYTF. The CDR3 region has the DNA TGTGCCAGCAGTTACTCGACAGGGAGAAACGATGGCTACACCTTC.

This clone has a single count. The chain couples TRBV5-4 to TRBJ1-2; tentative D call: TRBD1 (6 bases). In germline, CDR1 is SGHNT, CDR2 YYREEE (reference sequence). Between the trimmed V and J ends, which lost 3 bases and 4 bases, there was a span of 16 bases. This CDR3 has 15 residues. Written as DNA, the CDR3 is TGTGCCAGCAGCTCTAAAGGGGGAGATGGCTATGGCTACACCTTC. Protein: CASSSKGGDGYGYTF.

The J gene is TRBJ2-1, the V gene TRBV2; D is ambiguous. V gave up 5 bases and J gave up 6 bases, with 17 bases separating them. The CDR3 covers 15 residues. The germline V gene encodes CDR1 SNHLY and CDR2 FYNNEI. This CDR3 is CASSNYGPVTNEQFF. CDR3 bases: TGTGCCAGCAGTAACTACGGCCCGGTCACCAATGAGCAGTTCTTC.

This chain uses TRBV9 with TRBJ2-1, with D maybe TRBD1 (6 bases). Trimming pared 0 bases from V and 3 bases from J, leaving 13 bases between. The CDR3 is 16 residues long. Germline V CDR1 and CDR2: SGDLS, YYNGEE. The chain's CDR3 is CASSVGSGAYYNEQFF. CDR3 bases: TGTGCCAGCAGCGTAGGTTCAGGGGCTTACTACAATGAGCAGTTCTTC.

This chain connects TRBV7-9 to TRBJ2-3; 7 positions match TRBD1. With 5 bases clipped from V and 2 bases from J, the junction kept 16 bases outside the gene matches. Germline values: CDR1 SEHNR, CDR2 FQNEAQ (reference sequence). CDR3 length equals 18 residues. The CDR3 sequence: CASSLNPQGSGATDTQYF. CDR3 coding DNA: TGTGCCAGCAGCCTCAACCCACAGGGGTCTGGGGCCACAGATACGCAGTATTTT.

The gene calls are TRBV9 and TRBJ2-1; 13 nucleotides align to TRBD2. The V and J ends lost 3 bases and 7 bases, in that order; junction bases with no gene match: 4. CDR1 is SGDLS, CDR2 YYNGEE, per germline. The CDR3 length is 15 residues. The chain's CDR3 is CASSATSGRGNEQFF. CDR3 coding DNA: TGTGCCAGCAGCGCAACTAGCGGGAGGGGAAATGAGCAGTTCTTC.

V is TRBV7-2 and J is TRBJ2-3; unclear D gene. This CDR3 region has 14 residues. Trimming stripped 4 bases from V and 5 bases from J, with 13 bases between. Looked up from germline, CDR1 is SGHTA and CDR2 is FQGNSA. The CDR3 is CASSSQSSVDTQYF. CDR3 bases: TGTGCCAGCAGCTCCCAAAGTAGTGTAGATACGCAGTATTTT.

The chain uses TRBV5-1 and TRBJ1-3; D is uncertain. The ends were cut back, 0 bases at V and 3 bases at J, with 10 bases in the middle. Germline V CDR1 and CDR2: SGHRS, YFSETQ. CDR3 length: 15 amino acids. CDR3 residues: CASSLDRTVGNTIYF. As DNA, the CDR3 is TGCGCCAGCAGCTTGGACAGAACCGTTGGAAACACCATATATTTT.

This chain joins TRBV5-1 and TRBJ2-2; D ambiguous. Trimming removed 0 bases at V and 7 bases at J, with 4 bases between. The CDR3 loop spans 12 amino acids. Germline V lookup: CDR1 SGHRS, CDR2 YFSETQ. CDR3: CASSLDIGELFF. DNA for the CDR3: TGCGCCAGCAGCTTGGACATCGGGGAGCTGTTTTTT.

This clone was seen a single time. J is TRBJ2-5 and V is TRBV2, with 10 positions matching TRBD2. The CDR3 loop spans 14 amino acids. Germline CDR1 SNHLY, CDR2 FYNNEI. J gave up 2 bases and V 7 bases, and 4 bases lay outside the gene matches. DNA for the CDR3: TGTGCCAGCACCATAGCGGGGGGTCAAGAGACCCAGTACTTC. Protein product: CASTIAGGQETQYF.

This chain uses TRBV4-3 with TRBJ2-1; 10 bases are shared with TRBD2. After removal of 2 bases from V and 6 bases from J, the junction contained 7 bases not matched to a gene. The CDR3 spans 16 residues. CDR1 is LGHNA, CDR2 YSLEER, per germline. The CDR3 sequence: CASSQHRAGGLNEQFF. The CDR3 DNA follows: TGCGCCAGCAGCCAACACCGAGCGGGGGGGCTCAATGAGCAGTTCTTC.